A selection of T cell receptor beta chains follows, all from one sample in a study of CD8 T cells in Susac syndrome. In TCRdb, the immunoSEQ multiplex PCR reads were re-called with MiXCR into one record per CDR3 protein. Of around 130,000 distinct CDR3 sequences in the sample, roughly 80% were seen once. Sequences were obtained from CD8+ T cells from PBMCs. Source of these receptors: a human donor with multiple sclerosis. Each CDR3 is given without its conserved first and last residue. Some rows mark clone size as missing; the rest say once, few, many or name a class of expanded clone.

v_call clone_size cdr3_aa
TRBV9 . ASSVVSGDEAF
TRBV3-1 . ASSQDPGQVEAF
TRBV6-5 . ASSYSRGWEAANTGELF
TRBV4-3 . ASSREGGLGETQY
TRBV2 . ASTQTPGQGTGETQY
TRBV11-2 once ASSLGISGAFTDTQY
TRBV6-4 . ASSVEAHYGYT
TRBV9 . ASNQGGHTEAF
TRBV10-3 . ATRTEPQETQY
TRBV10-3 . AIREDREYGNTIY
TRBV13 . ASSQVHTKAF
TRBV27 . ASSLSAQGPAPDTQY
TRBV30 . AWSVIAGGRF
TRBV29-1 . SVVDPGRTAANYGYT
TRBV13 few ASSAGTGVETQY
TRBV7-6 few ASSLRPTDTQY
TRBV5-1 few ASSLPGTFLWHEQY
TRBV12-3/TRBV12-4 . ASSFSGFSGNTIY
TRBV27 . ASSLRSAYNEQF
TRBV12-3/TRBV12-4 . ASSPHERGAGETQY
TRBV19 . ASSQGWDTEAF
TRBV13 . ASSGWNTEAF